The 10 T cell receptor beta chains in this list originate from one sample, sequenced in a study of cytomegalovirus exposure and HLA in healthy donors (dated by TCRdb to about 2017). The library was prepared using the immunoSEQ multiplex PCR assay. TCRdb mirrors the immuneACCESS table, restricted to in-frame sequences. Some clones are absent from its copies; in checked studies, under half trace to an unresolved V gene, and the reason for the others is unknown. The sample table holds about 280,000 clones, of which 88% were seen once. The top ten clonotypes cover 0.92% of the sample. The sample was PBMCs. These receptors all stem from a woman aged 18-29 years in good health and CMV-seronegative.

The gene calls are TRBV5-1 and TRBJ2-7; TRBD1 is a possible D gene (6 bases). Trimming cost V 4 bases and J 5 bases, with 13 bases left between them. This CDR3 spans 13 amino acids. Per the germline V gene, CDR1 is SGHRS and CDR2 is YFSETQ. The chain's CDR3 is CASSTGQSDEQYF. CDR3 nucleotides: TGCGCCAGCAGCACTGGACAGTCCGACGAGCAGTACTTC.

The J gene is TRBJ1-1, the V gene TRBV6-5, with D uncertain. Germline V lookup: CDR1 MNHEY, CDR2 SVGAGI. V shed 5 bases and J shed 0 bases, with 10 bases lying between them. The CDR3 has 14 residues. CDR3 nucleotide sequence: TGTGCCAGCAGTATACAGAGCTTGAACACTGAAGCTTTCTTT. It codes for CASSIQSLNTEAFF.

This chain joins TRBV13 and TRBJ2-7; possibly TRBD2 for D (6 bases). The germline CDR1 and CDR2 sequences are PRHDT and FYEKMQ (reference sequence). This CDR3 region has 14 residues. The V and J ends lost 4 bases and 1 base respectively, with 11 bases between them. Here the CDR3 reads CASSWDSPSYEQYF. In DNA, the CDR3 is TGTGCCAGCAGCTGGGACTCCCCGTCCTACGAGCAGTACTTC.

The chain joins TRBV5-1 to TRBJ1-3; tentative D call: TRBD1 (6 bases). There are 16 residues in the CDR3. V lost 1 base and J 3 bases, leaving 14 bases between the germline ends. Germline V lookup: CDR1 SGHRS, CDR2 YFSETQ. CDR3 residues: CASSLSAGANGNTIYF. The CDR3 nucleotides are TGCGCCAGCAGCTTGTCCGCGGGGGCGAATGGAAACACCATATATTTT.

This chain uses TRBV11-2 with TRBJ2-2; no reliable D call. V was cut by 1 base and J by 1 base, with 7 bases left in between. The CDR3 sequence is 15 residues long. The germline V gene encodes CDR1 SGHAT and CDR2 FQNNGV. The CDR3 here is CASSLVLRNTGELFF. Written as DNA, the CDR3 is TGTGCCAGCAGCTTAGTTCTCAGGAACACCGGGGAGCTGTTTTTT.

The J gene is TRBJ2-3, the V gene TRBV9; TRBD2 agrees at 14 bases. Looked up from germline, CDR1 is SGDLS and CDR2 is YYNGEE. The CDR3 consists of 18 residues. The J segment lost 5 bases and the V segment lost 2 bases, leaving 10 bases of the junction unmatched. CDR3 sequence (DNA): TGTGCCAGCAGCGTGAGGCCGGGACTAGCGGGAGCCCGAGATACGCAGTATTTT. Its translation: CASSVRPGLAGARDTQYF.

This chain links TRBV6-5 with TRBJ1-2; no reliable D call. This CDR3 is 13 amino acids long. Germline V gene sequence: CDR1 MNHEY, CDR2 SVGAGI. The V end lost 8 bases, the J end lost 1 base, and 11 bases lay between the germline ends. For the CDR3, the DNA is TGTGCCAGCGTAAGAGGGTTTAACTATGGCTACACCTTC. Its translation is CASVRGFNYGYTF.

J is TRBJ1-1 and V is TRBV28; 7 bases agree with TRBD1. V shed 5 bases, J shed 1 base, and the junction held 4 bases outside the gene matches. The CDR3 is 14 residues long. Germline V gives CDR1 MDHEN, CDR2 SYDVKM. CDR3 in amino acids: CASSGGQPNTEAFF. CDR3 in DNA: TGTGCCAGCAGTGGGGGACAGCCGAACACTGAAGCTTTCTTT. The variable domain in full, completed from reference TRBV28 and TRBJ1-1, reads DVKVTQSSRYLVKRTGEKVFLECVQDMDHENMFWYRQDPGLGLRLIYFSYDVKMKEKGDIPEGYSVSREKKERFSLILESASTNQTSMYLCASSGGQPNTEAFFGQGTRLTVV.

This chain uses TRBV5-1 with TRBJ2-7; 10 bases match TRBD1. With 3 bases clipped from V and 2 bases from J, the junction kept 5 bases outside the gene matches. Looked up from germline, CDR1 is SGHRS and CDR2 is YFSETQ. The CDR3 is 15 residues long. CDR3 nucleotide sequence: TGCGCCAGCAGCTCCCGGGACAGGGGAACCTACGAGCAGTACTTC. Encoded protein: CASSSRDRGTYEQYF.

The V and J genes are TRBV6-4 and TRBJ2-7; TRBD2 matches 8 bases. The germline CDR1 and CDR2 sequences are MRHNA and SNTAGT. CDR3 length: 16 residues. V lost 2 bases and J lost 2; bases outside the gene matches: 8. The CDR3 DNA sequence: TGTGCCAGCAGTGACCCCAAAACTAGCGGTACCTACGAGCAGTACTTC. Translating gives CASSDPKTSGTYEQYF.